One sample yielded the 5 T cell receptor beta chains listed below, sequenced in a study of shared clonotypes between healthy human individuals (dated by TCRdb to the early 2020s). The receptor library was made with the immunoSEQ multiplex PCR assay. TCRdb mirrors the immuneACCESS table, restricted to in-frame sequences. Some clones are absent from its copies; in checked studies, under half trace to an unresolved V gene, and the reason for the others is unknown. Counted in this sample were 2 million to 2.5 million clones; approximately 93% of them appeared once. Approximately 0.4% of the sample goes to the ten largest clones. Input material: naive CD4+ T cells from PBMCs. Read against the paper, the sample's cell subset or site label means: CD45RA+ positively selected. The receptor source for this set is a man younger than 35 in good health. Some clones in this sample may be carry-over from other donors' samples.

The chain couples TRBV7-3 to TRBJ2-3; D uncertain. Germline values: CDR1 SGHTA, CDR2 FQGTGA. V was clipped by 1 base and J by 1 base, with 9 bases between them. The CDR3 extends over 15 amino acids. The CDR3 DNA reads TGTGCCAGCAGCTTAATGGCTAGTCGCACAGATACGCAGTATTTT. Translating gives CASSLMASRTDTQYF. The full variable domain, with the rest looked up from reference TRBV7-3 and TRBJ2-3, is GAGVSQTPSNKVTEKGKYVELRCDPISGHTALYWYRQSLGQGPEFLIYFQGTGAADDSGLPNDRFFAVRPEGSVSTLKIQRTERGDSAVYLCASSLMASRTDTQYFGPGTRLTVL.

The rearrangement joins TRBV9 to TRBJ2-2; D unresolved. The germline CDR1 and CDR2 sequences are SGDLS and YYNGEE. This CDR3 has 14 residues. Trimming took 0 bases from V and 5 from J, leaving 8 bases between them. CDR3 loop: CASSVEAATGELFF. The CDR3 DNA sequence: TGTGCCAGCAGCGTAGAGGCGGCAACCGGGGAGCTGTTTTTT.

Remarks on this clone: Other DNA sequences in the sample encode the same CDR3. The gene calls are TRBV5-1 and TRBJ1-4; the D is unclear. The CDR3 is 15 residues long. Germline-derived CDR1 and CDR2 are SGHRS and YFSETQ. V was cut by 0 bases and J by 2 bases, with 8 bases left in between. DNA for the CDR3: TGCGCCAGCAGCTTGGTGGGAGGTACTAATGAAAAACTGTTTTTT. It specifies CASSLVGGTNEKLFF.

The V and J genes are TRBV5-6 and TRBJ1-2; D uncertain. Per the germline V gene, CDR1 is SGHDT and CDR2 is YYEEEE. Trimming shortened V by 2 bases and J by 0 bases, and 11 bases separated the two germline ends. This CDR3 comprises 15 residues. The CDR3 is CASSFWPGTNYGYTF. In DNA, the CDR3 is TGTGCCAGCAGCTTTTGGCCAGGAACTAACTATGGCTACACCTTC.

This chain connects TRBV18 to TRBJ1-2; D possibly corresponds to TRBD1 (6 bases). V lost 0 bases and J 8 bases, leaving 13 bases between the germline ends. The CDR3 is 14 residues long. Germline V gene lookup returns CDR1 KGHSH and CDR2 LQKENI. DNA for the CDR3: TGTGCCAGCTCACCACCTACAGGGAGGCACGGCTACACCTTC. Its translation is CASSPPTGRHGYTF.